This T cell receptor beta chain was recovered during a study of OX40 agonist ivuxolimab in advanced cancers. The repertoire was sequenced with immunoSEQ multiplex PCR; TCRdb's copy has only in-frame clones and lacks some. The sample includes tens of thousands of clones, around 87% of them seen just once. V was trimmed by 7 bases and J by 2 bases, leaving 22 bases between them. CDR1 and CDR2 (germline): MDHEN, SYDVKM. The CDR3 is 17 amino acids. This clonotype was obtained from an adult with an advanced solid tumor such as melanoma, head and neck, liver or kidney cancer. The V and J genes are TRBV28 and TRBJ2-3; D call uncertain. The input for sequencing was CD4+ or CD8+ T cells sorted from blood, taken in a trial of the OX40 agonist ivuxolimab. The chain's CDR3 is CASTLGLPQPPTDTQYF. The DNA of the CDR3 is TGTGCCAGCACCCTTGGGCTCCCACAACCCCCCACAGATACGCAGTATTTT.